A selection of T cell receptor beta chains follows, all from one sample in a study of T cell responses to AZD1222 COVID-19 vaccine. Clones were read by immunoSEQ multiplex PCR, and TCRdb kept only the in-frame ones, dropping some. The table shows 90,000 to 100,000 clones, with 85% occurring only once. Sequenced material: peripheral blood, taken 28 days after the second AZD1222 dose. Receptor source: an adult who received the AZD1222 COVID-19 vaccine. The CDR3 runs from the conserved cysteine through the conserved F or W. The D gene is left open where the match is weak. The size field is filled for only some rows; it gives once, few, many or a size class.

TRBV11-1	TRBJ2-1	NA	NA	TGTGCCAGCAGCTTATCCGGGAGTCAGTACAATGAGCAGTTCTTC	CASSLSGSQYNEQFF
TRBV5-4	TRBJ1-1	TRBD1	NA	TGTGCCAGCAGCTCAGCGGAGGCAGGGGGAATGAACACTGAAGCTTTCTTT	CASSSAEAGGMNTEAFF
TRBV13	TRBJ2-3	NA	NA	TGTGCCAGCAGCTTAGGGCGGGGTACAGATACGCAGTATTTT	CASSLGRGTDTQYF
TRBV11-2	TRBJ1-1	NA	NA	TGTGCCAGCAGCTTAGTAGGAGGTGAGGGGCGTCGGACTGAAGCTTTCTTT	CASSLVGGEGRRTEAFF
TRBV6-5	TRBJ2-2	NA	few	TGTGCCAGCAGCCAAGGGTTGACGAACACCGGGGAGCTGTTTTTT	CASSQGLTNTGELFF
TRBV27	TRBJ2-7	NA	NA	TGTGCCAGCAGACCCTACGAGCAGTACTTC	CASRPYEQYF
TRBV28	TRBJ2-7	NA	NA	TGTGCCAGCGGGCCTCAATCAGGGACCGAGCAGTACTTC	CASGPQSGTEQYF
TRBV18	TRBJ2-5	NA	NA	TGTGCCAGCTCACCATCGCTGGAGACCCAGTACTTC	CASSPSLETQYF
TRBV3-1/TRBV3-2	TRBJ2-2	NA	NA	TGTGCCAGCAGCCAAACGGTCGGGCTAAATGGGGAGCTGTTTTTT	CASSQTVGLNGELFF
TRBV2	TRBJ1-1	TRBD1	NA	TGTGCCAGCAGCCAACTCGGACAGGGGAGCACTGAAGCTTTCTTT	CASSQLGQGSTEAFF
TRBV7-3	TRBJ2-1	TRBD2	NA	TGTGCCAGCAGCTCCGGGACTAGATTCAATGAGCAGTTCTTC	CASSSGTRFNEQFF
TRBV19	TRBJ2-7	NA	NA	TGTGCCAGTAGTATAGGTCTGGCCGGACACTTAAGCTCCTACGAGCAGTACTTC	CASSIGLAGHLSSYEQYF
TRBV19	TRBJ2-7	NA	NA	TGTGCCAGTAGGCGGACAGATACCTACGAGCAGTACTTC	CASRRTDTYEQYF
TRBV6-5	TRBJ2-7	NA	NA	TGTGCCAGCATGGGAACAGGGTCCGGCTACGAGCAGTACTTC	CASMGTGSGYEQYF
TRBV11-2	TRBJ1-2	TRBD1	NA	TGTGCCAGCAGCTTGGACAGGAACTATGGCTACACCTTC	CASSLDRNYGYTF
TRBV5-6	TRBJ1-1	NA	NA	TGTGCCAGCAGCCTTGGGGGGTTCACTGAAGCTTTCTTT	CASSLGGFTEAFF
TRBV11-3	TRBJ2-6	NA	NA	TGTGCCAGCTCGGCGGACGGCCGCGTCCCGACTTTC	CASSADGRVPTF
TRBV30	TRBJ1-1	TRBD1	once	TGTGCCTGGAGTGTAAGTTGTCGGGGACAGGAAAGCCTTCAAGCTTTCTTT	CAWSVSCRGQESLQAFF
TRBV10-3	TRBJ2-7	NA	NA	TGTGCCATCAGTTCTCAAGGATACGAGCAGTACTTC	CAISSQGYEQYF
TRBV5-4	TRBJ2-5	TRBD1	once	TGTGCCAGCAGCCCAAGGACAGGATCCCAAGAGACCCAGTACTTC	CASSPRTGSQETQYF
TRBV4-3	TRBJ2-1	NA	NA	TGCGCCAGCAGCCAAGATATGGGCTCCTACAATGAGCAGTTCTTC	CASSQDMGSYNEQFF
TRBV6-1	TRBJ2-3	TRBD2	NA	TGTGCCAGCAGTGCCGCGGCTAGCGGGGGGCGTGGCACAGATACGCAGTATTTT	CASSAAASGGRGTDTQYF
TRBV19	TRBJ1-6	NA	few	TGTGCCAGTACTCGAGGGGTCTTACATAATTCACCCCTCCACTTT	CASTRGVLHNSPLHF
TRBV19	TRBJ1-1	NA	NA	TGTGCCAGTAGCCCTCGGGGAGGGAGGGCTTTCTTT	CASSPRGGRAFF
TRBV9	TRBJ2-3	NA	NA	TGTGCCAGCGGCGAGGGAAGGCGCACAGATACGCAGTATTTT	CASGEGRRTDTQYF
TRBV7-9	TRBJ1-1	NA	once	TGTGCCAGCAGCTTGCAGAACACTGAAGCTTTCTTT	CASSLQNTEAFF
TRBV11-2	TRBJ2-2	TRBD2	NA	TGTGCCAGCAGCCACCTAACGGGAGGGGGCGGGGAGCTGTTTTTT	CASSHLTGGGGELFF
TRBV29-1	TRBJ2-1	TRBD2	NA	TGCAGCGTAGAAACCGGGACTAGCGTATACAATGAGCAGTTCTTC	CSVETGTSVYNEQFF
TRBV7-9	TRBJ1-2	NA	NA	TGTGCCAGCAGCTCCGACGGATACTATGGCTACACCTTC	CASSSDGYYGYTF
TRBV5-1	TRBJ2-2	TRBD1	NA	TGCGCCAGCAGCCCGCGGGGGACAGGGGGCACCGGGGAGCTGTTTTTT	CASSPRGTGGTGELFF
TRBV7-2	TRBJ1-6	TRBD1	NA	TGTGCCAGCAGCTTAGGAGGGACAGGGCGTCATAATTCACCCCTCCACTTT	CASSLGGTGRHNSPLHF
TRBV5-3	TRBJ1-4	NA	NA	TGTGCCAGAAGCCCAGCATACCTCGACAGTTGGGCTAGAAATGAAAAACTGTTTTTT	CARSPAYLDSWARNEKLFF
TRBV30	TRBJ1-1	NA	once	TGTGCCTGGAGGTACCCGGGCCTCTTGCTCATGAACACTGAAGCTTTCTTT	CAWRYPGLLLMNTEAFF
TRBV11-3	TRBJ2-7	TRBD1	NA	TGTGCCAGCAGCCTACGACAGGGTTTCGAGCAGTACTTC	CASSLRQGFEQYF
TRBV5-1	TRBJ1-5	NA	NA	TGCGCCAGCAGCTTGGATGCAGGCCGCAATCAGCCCCAGCATTTT	CASSLDAGRNQPQHF
TRBV7-9	TRBJ2-7	NA	NA	TGTGCCAGCAGCTTATCAGGGTCGTCCTACGAGCAGTACTTC	CASSLSGSSYEQYF
TRBV12-3/TRBV12-4	TRBJ1-5	TRBD1	few	TGTGCCTCCAGGGGGCTCGAAAATCAGCCCCAGCATTTT	CASRGLENQPQHF
TRBV9	TRBJ1-3	NA	NA	TGTGCCAGCAGCGTAGGGGCAGACTCTGGAAACACCATATATTTT	CASSVGADSGNTIYF
TRBV5-5	TRBJ1-1	NA	NA	TGTGCCAGCAGCTTGCGAACAGCGTGGGACACTGAAGCTTTCTTT	CASSLRTAWDTEAFF
TRBV6-2/TRBV6-3	TRBJ2-1	NA	NA	TGTGCCAGCAGCGTTTCCAATGAGCAGTTCTTC	CASSVSNEQFF
TRBV6-5	TRBJ1-2	NA	NA	TGTGCCAGCAGCCCGACAGTGCCTCCCTATGGCTACACCTTC	CASSPTVPPYGYTF
TRBV7-2	TRBJ2-2	TRBD2	NA	TGTGCCAGCAGCCCCCGGACTAGCGGGTGGAGGAACACCGGGGAGCTGTTTTTT	CASSPRTSGWRNTGELFF
TRBV19	TRBJ2-1	NA	NA	TGTGCCAGTAGTCGCGGGCCCCCCTACAATGAGCAGTTCTTC	CASSRGPPYNEQFF
TRBV18	TRBJ1-4	NA	NA	TGTGCCAGCTCACCATTAGCCTATAATGAAAAACTGTTTTTT	CASSPLAYNEKLFF
TRBV5-6	TRBJ2-7	NA	few	TGTGCCAGCAGCTGGTGGAACGGATACGAGCAGTACTTC	CASSWWNGYEQYF
TRBV2	TRBJ1-4	NA	few	TGTGCCAGCCTAACACCCGCAACTAATGAAAAACTGTTTTTT	CASLTPATNEKLFF
TRBV7-6	TRBJ2-1	TRBD2	NA	TGTGCCAGCAGCTTAACCGGGGGGGTTTTGGGTGAGCAGTTCTTC	CASSLTGGVLGEQFF
TRBV27	TRBJ2-7	TRBD2	NA	TGTGCCAGCAGTTCGGCTAGCGGTTACGAGCAGTACTTC	CASSSASGYEQYF
TRBV5-5	TRBJ1-1	NA	NA	TGTGCCAGCAGCTTGGGCCCACAAGGGTCGGCTGAAGCTTTCTTT	CASSLGPQGSAEAFF
TRBV21-1	TRBJ2-3	NA	NA	TGTGCCAGCAGCGCCCAAGTCCAGGGTGACACAGATACGCAGTATTTT	CASSAQVQGDTDTQYF
TRBV5-8	TRBJ1-1	NA	once	TGTGCCAGCCGTTTTAAGGCCATGAACACTGAAGCTTTCTTT	CASRFKAMNTEAFF
TRBV3-1/TRBV3-2	TRBJ1-3	NA	NA	TGTGCCAGCATTGGGTCCTCGAGCCCACAGTGGACCCCCGCTTCTGGAAACACCATATATTTT	CASIGSSSPQWTPASGNTIYF
TRBV29-1	TRBJ2-1	NA	NA	TGCAGCGTTGGAACGTATTTGGGATACAATGAGCAGTTCTTC	CSVGTYLGYNEQFF
TRBV27	TRBJ1-2	TRBD1	NA	TGTGCCAGCAGTGCCTCATATGGACAGGAACTAACTAACTATGGCTACACCTTC	CASSASYGQELTNYGYTF
TRBV2	TRBJ1-1	NA	few	TGTGCCAGCATTCGACAGGAGAACACTGAAGCTTTCTTT	CASIRQENTEAFF